These T cell receptor beta chains were read from a single sample in a study of cytomegalovirus exposure and HLA in healthy donors. Here immunoSEQ multiplex PCR was the method, and the copy in TCRdb shows in-frame clones only, minus some. This sample has about 130,000 clones, with roughly three quarters found just once. The sequencing sample was made of PBMCs. The receptors stem from a woman aged 35 to 49 in good health and CMV-seronegative. Each CDR3 is given with its conserved first and last residue. A D gene is named only where the DNA matches it firmly. Size is stated for part of the rows, as once, few or many counts, or as a class when the clone is expanded.

d_call: NA; j_call: TRBJ2-1; clone_size: NA; v_call: TRBV19; cdr3_aa: CASSMDLRISYNEQFF; cdr3_nt: TGTGCCAGTAGTATGGACTTGCGAATCTCCTACAATGAGCAGTTCTTC
d_call: NA; j_call: TRBJ1-4; clone_size: few; v_call: TRBV11-2; cdr3_aa: CASSLGLRQAGANEKLFF; cdr3_nt: TGTGCCAGCAGCTTAGGGCTAAGACAGGCGGGGGCTAATGAAAAACTGTTTTTT
d_call: TRBD2; j_call: TRBJ2-7; clone_size: few; v_call: TRBV5-1; cdr3_aa: CASSLSLAGDNEQYF; cdr3_nt: TGCGCCAGCAGCTTAAGCCTAGCGGGAGACAACGAGCAGTACTTC
d_call: TRBD2; j_call: TRBJ2-6; clone_size: NA; v_call: TRBV7-2; cdr3_aa: CASSFGSGGGSGANVLTF; cdr3_nt: TGTGCCAGCAGCTTCGGATCCGGGGGGGGCTCTGGGGCCAACGTCCTGACTTTC
d_call: TRBD1; j_call: TRBJ2-7; clone_size: NA; v_call: TRBV6-5; cdr3_aa: CASSSQGAQIEQYF; cdr3_nt: TGTGCCAGCAGTTCACAGGGGGCGCAGATCGAGCAGTACTTC
d_call: NA; j_call: TRBJ2-6; clone_size: NA; v_call: TRBV6-5; cdr3_aa: CASRSSGANVLTF; cdr3_nt: TGTGCCAGCAGGAGCTCTGGGGCCAACGTCCTGACTTTC
d_call: NA; j_call: TRBJ1-6; clone_size: NA; v_call: TRBV2; cdr3_aa: CASRSSSYNSPLHF; cdr3_nt: TGTGCCAGCCGGTCGAGCTCCTATAATTCACCCCTCCACTTT
d_call: TRBD1; j_call: TRBJ2-7; clone_size: NA; v_call: TRBV9; cdr3_aa: CASSLTGDEQYF; cdr3_nt: TGTGCCAGCAGCTTGACAGGGGACGAGCAGTACTTC
d_call: TRBD1; j_call: TRBJ2-6; clone_size: few; v_call: TRBV27; cdr3_aa: CASSRDSGPSGANGLTF; cdr3_nt: TGTGCCAGCAGTCGGGACAGCGGTCCCTCTGGGGCCAACGGCCTGACTTTC
d_call: NA; j_call: TRBJ2-4; clone_size: NA; v_call: TRBV4-2; cdr3_aa: CASSQDKQGMWSQYF; cdr3_nt: TGTGCCAGCAGCCAAGATAAGCAGGGAATGTGGAGTCAGTACTTC
d_call: NA; j_call: TRBJ2-1; clone_size: NA; v_call: TRBV11-3; cdr3_aa: CASSHSSVSPNEQFF; cdr3_nt: TGTGCCAGCAGCCATTCTAGCGTAAGCCCCAATGAGCAGTTCTTC
d_call: TRBD1; j_call: TRBJ2-2; clone_size: NA; v_call: TRBV15; cdr3_aa: CATSGTGGPGELFF; cdr3_nt: TGTGCCACCAGCGGAACAGGGGGCCCCGGGGAGCTGTTTTTT
d_call: NA; j_call: TRBJ2-3; clone_size: NA; v_call: TRBV12-1; cdr3_aa: CASSFGASGADRDTQYF; cdr3_nt: TGTGCCAGCAGCTTTGGGGCTAGCGGGGCGGATCGGGATACGCAGTATTTT
d_call: NA; j_call: TRBJ1-5; clone_size: few; v_call: TRBV28; cdr3_aa: CASSPGVDQPQHF; cdr3_nt: TGTGCCAGCAGTCCAGGGGTTGATCAGCCCCAGCATTTT
d_call: NA; j_call: TRBJ2-3; clone_size: NA; v_call: TRBV27; cdr3_aa: CASSSAQATGTQYF; cdr3_nt: TGTGCCAGCAGCTCCGCACAGGCAACGGGTACGCAGTATTTT
d_call: TRBD1; j_call: TRBJ2-7; clone_size: NA; v_call: TRBV28; cdr3_aa: CASSVSRGLYEQYF; cdr3_nt: TGTGCCAGCAGCGTTTCCAGGGGGCTCTACGAGCAGTACTTC
d_call: NA; j_call: TRBJ2-3; clone_size: NA; v_call: TRBV6-1; cdr3_aa: CASSAISTDTQYF; cdr3_nt: TGTGCCAGCAGTGCCATTAGCACAGATACGCAGTATTTT
d_call: NA; j_call: TRBJ1-1; clone_size: NA; v_call: TRBV21-1; cdr3_aa: CASSDGQIPGWSTEAFF; cdr3_nt: TGTGCCAGCAGCGATGGCCAAATCCCAGGGTGGAGCACTGAAGCTTTCTTT
d_call: TRBD2; j_call: TRBJ2-1; clone_size: NA; v_call: TRBV19; cdr3_aa: CASRLAGGSSYNEQFF; cdr3_nt: TGTGCCAGTCGACTAGCGGGAGGGAGCTCCTACAATGAGCAGTTCTTC
d_call: TRBD1; j_call: TRBJ1-4; clone_size: NA; v_call: TRBV25-1; cdr3_aa: CASSGTGSNEKLFF; cdr3_nt: TGTGCCAGCAGTGGGACAGGGTCGAATGAAAAACTGTTTTTT
d_call: TRBD2; j_call: TRBJ2-7; clone_size: NA; v_call: TRBV27; cdr3_aa: CARDSGSESYEQYF; cdr3_nt: TGTGCCAGAGATAGCGGGAGTGAATCCTACGAGCAGTACTTC
d_call: TRBD1; j_call: TRBJ1-2; clone_size: NA; v_call: TRBV10-3; cdr3_aa: CAISPNERQGSYGYTF; cdr3_nt: TGTGCCATCAGTCCAAACGAACGACAGGGAAGTTATGGCTACACCTTC
d_call: NA; j_call: TRBJ2-1; clone_size: NA; v_call: TRBV5-1; cdr3_aa: CASSLAGDEQFF; cdr3_nt: TGCGCCAGCAGCTTAGCAGGGGATGAGCAGTTCTTC
d_call: NA; j_call: TRBJ2-5; clone_size: NA; v_call: TRBV7-2; cdr3_aa: CASSRGASETQYF; cdr3_nt: TGTGCCAGCAGTCGGGGGGCTTCAGAGACCCAGTACTTC
d_call: TRBD2; j_call: TRBJ2-7; clone_size: few; v_call: TRBV11-2; cdr3_aa: CASSPVLAGGYEQYF; cdr3_nt: TGTGCCAGCAGCCCAGTACTAGCGGGAGGATACGAGCAGTACTTC
d_call: NA; j_call: TRBJ2-5; clone_size: NA; v_call: TRBV18; cdr3_aa: CASSPEQRVRQETQYF; cdr3_nt: TGTGCCAGCTCACCAGAACAGCGGGTTCGACAAGAGACCCAGTACTTC
d_call: NA; j_call: TRBJ1-1; clone_size: NA; v_call: TRBV9; cdr3_aa: CASSPALQGQAFF; cdr3_nt: TGTGCCAGCAGCCCAGCCCTGCAGGGGCAAGCTTTCTTT
d_call: TRBD1; j_call: TRBJ2-2; clone_size: NA; v_call: TRBV5-1; cdr3_aa: CASSLQGAENTGELFF; cdr3_nt: TGCGCCAGCAGCCTACAGGGGGCCGAGAACACCGGGGAGCTGTTTTTT
d_call: NA; j_call: TRBJ2-1; clone_size: NA; v_call: TRBV7-6; cdr3_aa: CASSGGTAGAYNEQFF; cdr3_nt: TGTGCCAGCAGCGGAGGGACAGCTGGCGCCTACAATGAGCAGTTCTTC
d_call: TRBD2; j_call: TRBJ2-3; clone_size: NA; v_call: TRBV27; cdr3_aa: CASSLGLAGGPTDTQYF; cdr3_nt: TGTGCCAGCAGTCTGGGACTAGCGGGAGGCCCCACAGATACGCAGTATTTT
d_call: NA; j_call: TRBJ2-4; clone_size: NA; v_call: TRBV14; cdr3_aa: CASSQGVTGLTKNSQYF; cdr3_nt: TGTGCCAGCAGCCAAGGAGTAACAGGGTTAACCAAAAACAGTCAGTACTTC
d_call: NA; j_call: TRBJ2-3; clone_size: NA; v_call: TRBV11-2; cdr3_aa: CASSLVVPSLLHVTQYF; cdr3_nt: TGTGCCAGCAGCTTAGTGGTCCCTAGCCTTCTCCATGTCACGCAGTATTTT
d_call: TRBD2; j_call: TRBJ2-5; clone_size: NA; v_call: TRBV5-1; cdr3_aa: CASKLAGATETQYF; cdr3_nt: TGCGCCAGCAAATTAGCGGGAGCGACAGAGACCCAGTACTTC
d_call: NA; j_call: TRBJ2-1; clone_size: NA; v_call: TRBV7-2; cdr3_aa: CASSFLGWGTQVYNEQFF; cdr3_nt: TGTGCCAGCAGCTTCCTAGGATGGGGGACTCAGGTTTACAATGAGCAGTTCTTC
d_call: NA; j_call: TRBJ1-1; clone_size: few; v_call: TRBV5-4; cdr3_aa: CASGGGGNTEAFF; cdr3_nt: TGTGCCAGCGGAGGGGGGGGGAACACTGAAGCTTTCTTT
d_call: NA; j_call: TRBJ2-3; clone_size: NA; v_call: TRBV18; cdr3_aa: CASSSGIVGTDTQYF; cdr3_nt: TGTGCCAGCTCATCAGGGATCGTGGGAACAGATACGCAGTATTTT
d_call: NA; j_call: TRBJ2-2; clone_size: NA; v_call: TRBV6-5; cdr3_aa: CASSYQSGELFF; cdr3_nt: TGTGCCAGCAGTTACCAATCCGGGGAGCTGTTTTTT
d_call: TRBD1; j_call: TRBJ2-5; clone_size: NA; v_call: TRBV9; cdr3_aa: CASSDTGGPETQYF; cdr3_nt: TGTGCCAGCAGTGATACAGGGGGCCCAGAGACCCAGTACTTC
d_call: NA; j_call: TRBJ2-2; clone_size: NA; v_call: TRBV5-1; cdr3_aa: CASSMVPEPTGELFF; cdr3_nt: TGCGCCAGCAGCATGGTTCCTGAGCCCACCGGGGAGCTGTTTTTT
d_call: NA; j_call: TRBJ1-1; clone_size: few; v_call: TRBV21-1; cdr3_aa: CASSLSGGDDTEAFF; cdr3_nt: TGTGCCAGCAGCCTATCAGGGGGCGACGACACTGAAGCTTTCTTT
d_call: TRBD1; j_call: TRBJ2-1; clone_size: NA; v_call: TRBV7-8; cdr3_aa: CASSQSLGQGRNEQFF; cdr3_nt: TGTGCCAGCAGCCAATCGTTAGGACAGGGGCGGAATGAGCAGTTCTTC
d_call: TRBD1; j_call: TRBJ2-7; clone_size: few; v_call: TRBV6-5; cdr3_aa: CASSYHSTGGGYEQYF; cdr3_nt: TGTGCCAGCAGTTACCACTCGACAGGGGGCGGTTACGAGCAGTACTTC
d_call: TRBD2; j_call: TRBJ2-7; clone_size: NA; v_call: TRBV4-2; cdr3_aa: CASSQPGLAGDSYEQYF; cdr3_nt: TGTGCCAGCAGCCAGCCGGGACTAGCGGGAGATTCCTACGAGCAGTACTTC
d_call: TRBD1; j_call: TRBJ2-1; clone_size: NA; v_call: TRBV11-2; cdr3_aa: CASSVEDRVYNEQFF; cdr3_nt: TGTGCCAGCAGCGTCGAGGACAGGGTCTACAATGAGCAGTTCTTC
d_call: TRBD2; j_call: TRBJ2-1; clone_size: once; v_call: TRBV7-9; cdr3_aa: CASSLGDGGAWNEQFF; cdr3_nt: TGTGCCAGCAGCTTAGGAGACGGGGGGGCCTGGAATGAGCAGTTCTTC
d_call: TRBD2; j_call: TRBJ2-5; clone_size: NA; v_call: TRBV5-1; cdr3_aa: CASSSNSGGPEETQYF; cdr3_nt: TGCGCCAGCAGCTCCAATAGCGGGGGGCCCGAAGAGACCCAGTACTTC
d_call: TRBD2; j_call: TRBJ2-3; clone_size: NA; v_call: TRBV10-2; cdr3_aa: CASSSREGSTDTQYF; cdr3_nt: TGCGCCAGCAGTTCCAGGGAGGGCTCCACAGATACGCAGTATTTT